The T cell receptor (beta chain) described here comes from a study of blood T cell repertoires in COVID-19. Study details: Samples came from the United States, Italy and Spain, spanning acute and convalescent COVID-19.

The V end lost 2 bases, the J end lost 0 bases, and 7 bases lay between the germline ends. The CDR3 loop spans 15 amino acids. CDR1 and CDR2 from the germline V gene are KGHSH and LQKENI. Study processing details: Nucleated cell counts were estimated from reference gene primer amplification. Libraries were prepared by immunoSEQ multiplex PCR; TCRdb keeps only in-frame clonotypes and omits some of them. That table is the source of V, J and clone size, and D and trimming were worked out from the DNA. The sample has about 140,000 clones, around 85% seen once. The receptor was isolated from a man aged 50 or older with acute or convalescent COVID-19. V is TRBV18 and J is TRBJ2-2, with D unclear. Sequencing input: peripheral blood. The CDR3 protein is CASSPVGANTGELFF. CDR3 in DNA: TGTGCCAGCTCACCAGTGGGCGCGAACACCGGGGAGCTGTTTTTT.